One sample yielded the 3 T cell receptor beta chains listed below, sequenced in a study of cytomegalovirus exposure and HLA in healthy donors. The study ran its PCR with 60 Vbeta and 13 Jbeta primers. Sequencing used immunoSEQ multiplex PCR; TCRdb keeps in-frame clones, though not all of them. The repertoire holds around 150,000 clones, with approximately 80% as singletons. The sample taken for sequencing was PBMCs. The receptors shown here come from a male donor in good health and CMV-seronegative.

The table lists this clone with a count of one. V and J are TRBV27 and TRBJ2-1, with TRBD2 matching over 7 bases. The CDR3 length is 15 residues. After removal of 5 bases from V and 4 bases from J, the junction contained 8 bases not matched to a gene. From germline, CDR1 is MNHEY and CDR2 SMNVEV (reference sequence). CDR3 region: CASSRAGTRYNEQFF. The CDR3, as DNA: TGTGCCAGCAGTCGAGCGGGGACCCGTTACAATGAGCAGTTCTTC.

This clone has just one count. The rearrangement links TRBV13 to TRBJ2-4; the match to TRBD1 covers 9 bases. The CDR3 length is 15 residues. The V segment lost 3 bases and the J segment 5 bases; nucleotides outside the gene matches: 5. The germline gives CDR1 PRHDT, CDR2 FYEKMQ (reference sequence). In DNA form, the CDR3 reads TGTGCCAGCAGCTTTTTGGGACAGGGTGAAAACATTCAGTACTTC. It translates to CASSFLGQGENIQYF.

CDR3 sequence: CASSLQSGGASEQYF. The CDR3 DNA sequence: TGTGCCAGCAGCTTACAGAGCGGGGGGGCCTCCGAGCAGTACTTC. The chain employs TRBV7-2 and TRBJ2-7; 10 bases align to TRBD2. Germline CDR1 is SGHTA and CDR2 is FQGNSA. CDR3 length equals 15 residues. Germline trimming cut 2 bases from V and 6 bases from J; bases unmatched to any gene: 7.